Sequencing of this TCR beta chain was carried out in a study of T cells in Graves' hyperthyroidism and ophthalmopathy. In the study overall: Peripheral blood samples were taken at initial diagnosis, prior to any treatment. Study-wide points: Ophthalmopathy, which appeared later, was predicted by the model a median approximately six months before onset. Most thyroid clonotypes with frequency above 0.001 were detected in blood.

This clonotype has ten or more counts. The antigen is unknown. The junction does not match germline at one end; this may be a read error. The CDR3 totals 14 residues. From germline, CDR1 is SSHAT and CDR2 FNYEAQ (reference sequence). There were TCR beta CDR3 regions amplified from RNA transcripts. The HTBI set primed first-round TCR CDR3 RT-PCR. TCRdb called the multiplex PCR reads again in MiXCR, with one record for every CDR3 protein. The sample holds a few hundred thousand distinct CDR3 sequences, over 11% seen once. In patients aged 18 to 65, hyperthyroidism was newly diagnosed, with duration under 2 months.

This receptor was obtained from a woman in her 30s with Graves' hyperthyroidism that later progressed to Graves' ophthalmopathy. Material for sequencing was blood. The chain links TRBV7-7 to TRBJ2-1; D gene uncertain. DNA for the CDR3: TGTGCTAGCAGCTTTGGGGTAGATGGTTTTGAGCAGTTCTTC. Amino acids: CASSFGVDGFEQFF.